This T cell receptor (beta chain) was identified during a study of cytomegalovirus exposure and HLA in healthy donors. Study findings and constraints: Several top significant clusters appeared, in a later analysis, to be linked to common viral pathogens. A missense variant in DCLRE1C was later tied to TCR beta V- and J-gene trimming.

Vbeta (60) and Jbeta (13) primers were used in the PCR. Clones were sequenced by immunoSEQ multiplex PCR, and TCRdb holds only the in-frame ones, with some missing. The sample shows 100,000 or so clones, around three quarters of them seen only once. In nominal health when sampled, donors likely had unrecorded immune exposures nonetheless. This clone appeared a few times. What it binds is unknown. The TCR sequence derives from a female donor in good health and CMV-seronegative. Source material: PBMCs.

CDR3 DNA sequence: TGTGCCAGCAGTTACTCCGGAGGGCCCCAGCATTTT. This gives the protein CASSYSGGPQHF. This chain links TRBV6-5 with TRBJ1-5; no clear D gene. Trimming left V 0 bases short and J 9 bases short, with 6 bases between. The CDR3 runs 12 residues. Per the germline V gene, CDR1 is MNHEY and CDR2 is SVGAGI.